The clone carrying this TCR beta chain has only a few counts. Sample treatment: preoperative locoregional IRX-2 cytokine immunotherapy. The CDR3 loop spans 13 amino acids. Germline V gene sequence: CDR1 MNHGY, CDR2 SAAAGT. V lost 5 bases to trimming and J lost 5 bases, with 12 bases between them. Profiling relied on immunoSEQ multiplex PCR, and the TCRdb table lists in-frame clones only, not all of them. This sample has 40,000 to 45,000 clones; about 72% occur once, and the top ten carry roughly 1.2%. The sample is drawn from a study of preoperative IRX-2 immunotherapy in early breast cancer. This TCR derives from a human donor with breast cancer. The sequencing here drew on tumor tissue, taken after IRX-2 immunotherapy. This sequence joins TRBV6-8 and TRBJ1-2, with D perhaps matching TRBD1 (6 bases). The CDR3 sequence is CASSVRTDYGYTF. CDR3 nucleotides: TGTGCCAGCAGTGTAAGGACAGATTATGGCTACACCTTC.